These T cell receptor beta chains were read from a single sample in a study of T-cell reconstitution after alpha-beta-depleted transplantation in children. TCRdb reprocessed the PCR reads with MiXCR, giving one entry per CDR3 protein. The data contain 200,000 to 250,000 distinct CDR3 sequences, approximately 11% of them singletons. Material: PBMCs, obtained before TCRalphabeta/CD19-depleted stem cell transplant. The receptors were gathered from a child younger than two with acute myeloid leukemia, due to receive a stem cell transplant. The CDR3 runs from the conserved cysteine through the conserved F or W. The order of the fields is clone size, D gene, V gene, J gene, CDR3 protein, CDR3 DNA. A D gene is named only where the DNA matches it firmly. Clone size, where shown, is once, few, many, or a class for clones that have expanded.

clone size: many
D gene: -
V gene: TRBV18
J gene: TRBJ2-7
CDR3 protein: CASSPALGPYEQYF
CDR3 DNA: TGTGCCAGCTCACCTGCTTTGGGGCCCTACGAGCAGTACTTC

clone size: many
D gene: TRBD2
V gene: TRBV5-1
J gene: TRBJ2-1
CDR3 protein: CASSLRLAGFNEQFF
CDR3 DNA: TGCGCCAGCAGCCTACGACTAGCGGGGTTCAATGAGCAGTTCTTC

clone size: many
D gene: -
V gene: TRBV10-3
J gene: TRBJ2-7
CDR3 protein: CASHPGVSSYEQYF
CDR3 DNA: TGTGCCTCACATCCGGGGGTGAGCTCCTACGAGCAGTACTTC

clone size: many
D gene: -
V gene: TRBV6-1
J gene: TRBJ2-7
CDR3 protein: CASRTLRRGTYEQYF
CDR3 DNA: TGTGCCAGCAGGACCTTACGGAGAGGCACCTACGAGCAGTACTTC

clone size: -
D gene: TRBD1
V gene: TRBV7-9
J gene: TRBJ2-2
CDR3 protein: CASSPDRSGGELFF
CDR3 DNA: TGTGCCAGCAGCCCGGACAGGAGTGGCGGGGAGCTGTTTTTT

clone size: many
D gene: -
V gene: TRBV30
J gene: TRBJ2-7
CDR3 protein: CAWSVQGLEQYF
CDR3 DNA: TGTGCCTGGAGTGTACAGGGTCTCGAGCAGTACTTC

clone size: many
D gene: TRBD2
V gene: TRBV20-1
J gene: TRBJ2-1
CDR3 protein: CSAIEAGVEQFF
CDR3 DNA: TGCAGTGCTATAGAAGCGGGAGTAGAGCAGTTCTTC

clone size: many
D gene: -
V gene: TRBV6-2/TRBV6-3
J gene: TRBJ2-3
CDR3 protein: CASRQTSTDTQYF
CDR3 DNA: TGTGCCAGCAGACAGACTAGCACAGATACGCAGTATTTT

clone size: many
D gene: -
V gene: TRBV27
J gene: TRBJ2-7
CDR3 protein: CASSFRQAYEQYF
CDR3 DNA: TGTGCCAGCAGTTTCAGACAGGCCTACGAGCAGTACTTC

clone size: many
D gene: -
V gene: TRBV19
J gene: TRBJ1-5
CDR3 protein: CASSIVNQPQHF
CDR3 DNA: TGTGCCAGTAGTATCGTCAATCAGCCCCAGCATTTT

clone size: many
D gene: -
V gene: TRBV20-1
J gene: TRBJ2-7
CDR3 protein: CSAREARAPYEQYF
CDR3 DNA: TGCAGTGCTAGAGAGGCAAGGGCACCCTACGAGCAGTACTTC

clone size: many
D gene: -
V gene: TRBV11-3
J gene: TRBJ2-3
CDR3 protein: CASSLDGISTDTQYF
CDR3 DNA: TGTGCCAGCAGCTTAGACGGGATTTCCACAGATACGCAGTATTTT

clone size: many
D gene: TRBD1
V gene: TRBV5-6
J gene: TRBJ2-1
CDR3 protein: CASSPGQANYNEQFF
CDR3 DNA: TGTGCCAGCAGTCCGGGACAGGCCAATTACAATGAGCAGTTCTTC

clone size: many
D gene: -
V gene: TRBV4-1
J gene: TRBJ1-4
CDR3 protein: CASSQEVSSNEKLFF
CDR3 DNA: TGCGCCAGCAGCCAAGAGGTGTCCAGCAATGAAAAACTGTTTTTT

clone size: many
D gene: -
V gene: TRBV24-1
J gene: TRBJ1-4
CDR3 protein: CATSENGREKLFF
CDR3 DNA: TGTGCCACCAGTGAAAACGGCCGAGAAAAACTGTTTTTT

clone size: many
D gene: -
V gene: TRBV9
J gene: TRBJ1-1
CDR3 protein: CASSVQAMNTEAFF
CDR3 DNA: TGTGCCAGCAGCGTGCAAGCGATGAACACTGAAGCTTTCTTT

clone size: many
D gene: TRBD2
V gene: TRBV5-1
J gene: TRBJ2-1
CDR3 protein: CASSAGTSGSLGEQFF
CDR3 DNA: TGCGCCAGCAGCGCCGGGACTAGCGGGAGTCTGGGTGAGCAGTTCTTC

clone size: many
D gene: -
V gene: TRBV11-2
J gene: TRBJ2-1
CDR3 protein: CASSLASQYNEQFF
CDR3 DNA: TGTGCCAGCAGCTTAGCTAGTCAGTACAATGAGCAGTTCTTC

clone size: many
D gene: -
V gene: TRBV4-1
J gene: TRBJ1-6
CDR3 protein: CASSQEGRGNSPLHF
CDR3 DNA: TGCGCCAGCAGCCAAGAAGGCCGAGGGAATTCACCCCTCCACTTT

clone size: few
D gene: -
V gene: TRBV20-1
J gene: TRBJ2-4
CDR3 protein: CSASRGQGNIQYF
CDR3 DNA: TGCAGTGCTAGCAGGGGCCAAGGAAACATTCAGTACTTC

clone size: many
D gene: -
V gene: TRBV11-2
J gene: TRBJ2-1
CDR3 protein: CASSWHPEGENEQFF
CDR3 DNA: TGTGCCAGCAGCTGGCATCCTGAAGGGGAAAATGAGCAGTTCTTC

clone size: many
D gene: -
V gene: TRBV6-2/TRBV6-3
J gene: TRBJ2-2
CDR3 protein: CASSQISVTGELFF
CDR3 DNA: TGTGCCAGCAGTCAAATATCGGTTACCGGGGAGCTGTTTTTT

clone size: many
D gene: TRBD1
V gene: TRBV5-1
J gene: TRBJ1-3
CDR3 protein: CASSGQGAPGNTIYF
CDR3 DNA: TGCGCCAGCTCAGGCCAGGGGGCGCCTGGAAACACCATATATTTT

clone size: many
D gene: -
V gene: TRBV28
J gene: TRBJ1-6
CDR3 protein: CASRAATYSPLHF
CDR3 DNA: TGTGCCAGCAGGGCGGCTACCTATTCACCCCTCCACTTT

clone size: few
D gene: -
V gene: TRBV9
J gene: TRBJ2-6
CDR3 protein: CASSTAGPGSGANVLTF
CDR3 DNA: TGTGCCAGCAGCACGGCAGGGCCCGGCTCTGGGGCCAACGTCCTGACTTTC

clone size: many
D gene: -
V gene: TRBV12-3/TRBV12-4
J gene: TRBJ2-7
CDR3 protein: CASSFEGSSYEQYF
CDR3 DNA: TGTGCCAGCAGTTTTGAGGGGAGCTCCTACGAGCAGTACTTC

clone size: many
D gene: -
V gene: TRBV7-6
J gene: TRBJ2-7
CDR3 protein: CASSLVGTRSRQYF
CDR3 DNA: TGTGCCAGCAGCTTAGTCGGGACACGGAGTAGGCAGTACTTC

clone size: -
D gene: TRBD2
V gene: TRBV7-2
J gene: TRBJ2-3
CDR3 protein: CASSLGLAVADTQYF
CDR3 DNA: TGTGCCAGCAGCTTAGGACTAGCGGTGGCAGATACGCAGTATTTT

clone size: many
D gene: -
V gene: TRBV20-1
J gene: TRBJ2-1
CDR3 protein: CSADPPGSYNEQFF
CDR3 DNA: TGCAGTGCTGACCCCCCCGGGAGTTACAATGAGCAGTTCTTC

clone size: few
D gene: TRBD2
V gene: TRBV2
J gene: TRBJ2-3
CDR3 protein: CASSEETAGLDTQYF
CDR3 DNA: TGTGCCAGCAGTGAAGAGACAGCGGGACTAGATACGCAGTATTTT

clone size: many
D gene: -
V gene: TRBV9
J gene: TRBJ2-2
CDR3 protein: CASRPSGSTGELFF
CDR3 DNA: TGTGCCAGCAGACCCTCGGGCAGCACCGGGGAGCTGTTTTTT

clone size: many
D gene: -
V gene: TRBV10-3
J gene: TRBJ2-5
CDR3 protein: CAISETQETQYF
CDR3 DNA: TGTGCCATCAGTGAGACCCAAGAGACCCAGTACTTC

clone size: many
D gene: -
V gene: TRBV10-3
J gene: TRBJ2-4
CDR3 protein: CAISESKGTGNIQYF
CDR3 DNA: TGTGCCATCAGTGAGTCTAAGGGTACCGGAAACATTCAGTACTTC

clone size: many
D gene: TRBD2
V gene: TRBV5-1
J gene: TRBJ2-1
CDR3 protein: CASSMGLAGANEQFF
CDR3 DNA: TGCGCCAGCAGCATGGGACTAGCGGGAGCAAATGAGCAGTTCTTC

clone size: many
D gene: TRBD2
V gene: TRBV20-1
J gene: TRBJ2-5
CDR3 protein: CSARPGTSGKETQYF
CDR3 DNA: TGCAGTGCTAGACCAGGGACTAGCGGGAAAGAGACCCAGTACTTC

clone size: many
D gene: -
V gene: TRBV5-1
J gene: TRBJ1-1
CDR3 protein: CASPTEAFF
CDR3 DNA: TGCGCCAGCCCGACGGAAGCTTTCTTT

clone size: many
D gene: TRBD2
V gene: TRBV20-1
J gene: TRBJ2-7
CDR3 protein: CSATRPGLASYEQYF
CDR3 DNA: TGCAGTGCTACGAGACCGGGACTAGCGTCCTACGAGCAGTACTTC

clone size: many
D gene: -
V gene: TRBV20-1
J gene: TRBJ2-4
CDR3 protein: CSARYERLIGIQYF
CDR3 DNA: TGCAGTGCTAGATATGAGAGACTGATAGGCATTCAGTACTTC

clone size: many
D gene: -
V gene: TRBV11-2
J gene: TRBJ2-1
CDR3 protein: CASSLGRLEQFF
CDR3 DNA: TGTGCCAGCAGCTTAGGCCGACTTGAGCAGTTCTTC

clone size: many
D gene: TRBD1
V gene: TRBV7-2
J gene: TRBJ1-2
CDR3 protein: CASSPGQGGYYGYTF
CDR3 DNA: TGTGCCAGCAGCCCCGGACAGGGTGGTTACTATGGCTACACCTTC

clone size: many
D gene: TRBD1
V gene: TRBV25-1
J gene: TRBJ2-1
CDR3 protein: CASSNRGRLYNEQFF
CDR3 DNA: TGTGCCAGCAGTAACAGGGGGCGTTTGTACAATGAGCAGTTCTTC

clone size: -
D gene: -
V gene: TRBV23-1
J gene: TRBJ2-5
CDR3 protein: CASSQSAGKGAQYF
CDR3 DNA: TGCGCCAGCAGTCAATCGGCGGGGAAAGGGGCCCAGTACTTC

clone size: -
D gene: -
V gene: TRBV5-1
J gene: TRBJ1-1
CDR3 protein: CASSRITYPQGISKNAEAFF
CDR3 DNA: TGCGCCAGCAGCCGTATTACATATCCACAGGGAATATCGAAGAACGCTGAAGCTTTCTTT

clone size: -
D gene: -
V gene: TRBV7-9
J gene: TRBJ2-2
CDR3 protein: CARNRQNTGELFF
CDR3 DNA: TGTGCCAGAAACAGACAGAACACCGGGGAGCTGTTTTTT

clone size: many
D gene: TRBD1
V gene: TRBV6-5
J gene: TRBJ1-2
CDR3 protein: CASSLSDRGGGYTF
CDR3 DNA: TGTGCCAGCAGTTTGTCGGACAGGGGAGGCGGCTACACCTTC

clone size: -
D gene: -
V gene: TRBV28
J gene: TRBJ1-3
CDR3 protein: CASAAGNTIYF
CDR3 DNA: TGTGCCAGCGCGGCGGGAAACACCATATATTTT

clone size: -
D gene: -
V gene: TRBV20-1
J gene: TRBJ1-1
CDR3 protein: CSAPRGGVGNTEAFF
CDR3 DNA: TGCAGTGCTCCCCGGGGGGGGGTGGGTAACACTGAAGCTTTCTTT

clone size: many
D gene: -
V gene: TRBV27
J gene: TRBJ2-2
CDR3 protein: CASYSTGELFF
CDR3 DNA: TGTGCCAGCTATAGCACCGGGGAGCTGTTTTTT

clone size: many
D gene: -
V gene: TRBV19
J gene: TRBJ1-2
CDR3 protein: CASGDSPNYGYTF
CDR3 DNA: TGTGCCAGCGGAGACAGTCCTAACTATGGCTACACCTTC

clone size: many
D gene: -
V gene: TRBV10-3
J gene: TRBJ2-2
CDR3 protein: CAISESGGANTGELFF
CDR3 DNA: TGTGCCATCAGTGAGTCGGGGGGTGCGAACACCGGGGAGCTGTTTTTT

clone size: many
D gene: -
V gene: TRBV18
J gene: TRBJ1-2
CDR3 protein: CASSPRPIDTTAGYTF
CDR3 DNA: TGTGCCAGCTCACCTCGTCCGATAGACACTACGGCTGGCTACACCTTC